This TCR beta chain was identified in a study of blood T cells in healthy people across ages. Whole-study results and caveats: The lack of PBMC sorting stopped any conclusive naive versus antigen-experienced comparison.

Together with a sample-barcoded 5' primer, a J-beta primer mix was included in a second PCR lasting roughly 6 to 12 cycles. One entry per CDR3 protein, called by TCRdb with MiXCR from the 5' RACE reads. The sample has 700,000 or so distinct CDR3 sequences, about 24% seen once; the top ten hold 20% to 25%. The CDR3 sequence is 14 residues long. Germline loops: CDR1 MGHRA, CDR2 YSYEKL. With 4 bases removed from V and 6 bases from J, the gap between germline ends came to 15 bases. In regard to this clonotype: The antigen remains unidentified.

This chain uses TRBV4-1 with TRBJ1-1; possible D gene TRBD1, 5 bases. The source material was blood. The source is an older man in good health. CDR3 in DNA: TGCGCCAGCAGCCGCGATCCCGGGGCCTCTGAAGCTTTCTTT. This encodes CASSRDPGASEAFF.